The 24 T cell receptor beta chains below all came from one sample that was sequenced in a study of shared clonotypes between healthy human individuals. The data were produced by immunoSEQ multiplex PCR, yet TCRdb's version contains in-frame clones alone and is incomplete. This table has some 2,400,000 clones, roughly 95% appearing once. Sequenced input: naive CD4+ T cells sorted from blood. Subset here: CD45RA+ positively selected. The receptors derive from a young man in good health.

The CDR3 coding sequence is TGTGCCAGCAGCGTAGCCCCGGGACAGGGGCGCAATGAGCAGTTCTTC. Translating it yields CASSVAPGQGRNEQFF. The chain joins TRBV9 to TRBJ2-1, with 10 bases aligning to TRBD1. This CDR3 region has 16 residues. The germline CDR1 and CDR2 sequences are SGDLS and YYNGEE. With V trimmed by 0 bases and J by 6 bases, 6 bases remained unmatched.

This chain connects TRBV6-1 to TRBJ2-7; D is tentatively TRBD1 or TRBD2 (5 bases each). The V end was cut by 7 bases, the J end by 0 bases, with 16 bases between. Germline V gene data show CDR1 as MNHNS and CDR2 as SASEGT. The CDR3 has 15 residues. CDR3 sequence: CASTLGAGSSYEQYF. The CDR3, as DNA: TGTGCCAGCACCCTAGGGGCAGGGAGCTCCTACGAGCAGTACTTC.

The chain links TRBV29-1 to TRBJ2-7; 13 bases are shared with TRBD2. The CDR3 spans 14 residues. V lost 4 bases to trimming and J lost 4 bases; unmatched junction nucleotides: 4. The germline V gene has CDR1 SQVTM and CDR2 ANQGSEA. The CDR3 spells CSVVLAGGFYEQYF. The CDR3 DNA follows: TGCAGCGTTGTACTAGCGGGAGGGTTTTACGAGCAGTACTTC.

The table lists this clone with a count of one. The rearrangement uses TRBV4-1 and TRBJ2-3; 8 bases agree with TRBD1. The CDR3 is made up of 16 amino acids. Germline V gene lookup returns CDR1 MGHRA and CDR2 YSYEKL. With V trimmed by 1 base and J by 2 bases, 5 bases remained unmatched. The DNA for the CDR3 is TGCGCCAGCAGCCAAGGAGCAGGGGGCAACACAGATACGCAGTATTTT. Its translation: CASSQGAGGNTDTQYF.

The rearrangement joins TRBV10-3 to TRBJ1-3; 8 bases match TRBD1. Germline loops: CDR1 ENHRY, CDR2 SYGVKD. J lost 1 base, V lost 5 bases, and 4 bases had no gene match. This CDR3 contains 15 residues. Here the CDR3 reads CAISRQGSSGNTIYF. DNA for the CDR3: TGTGCCATCAGTAGACAGGGGTCTTCTGGAAACACCATATATTTT.

Note on this clone: Within the sample, other DNA sequences also encode this same CDR3. The chain uses TRBV6-5 and TRBJ2-7; D remains unclear. Deletions cut 7 bases from V and 4 bases from J, with 8 bases between. CDR1 and CDR2 from the germline V gene are MNHEY and SVGAGI. The CDR3 sequence is 11 residues long. CDR3 protein: CASTQNYEQYF. In nucleotides, the CDR3 is TGTGCCAGCACTCAAAATTACGAGCAGTACTTC.

The rearrangement links TRBV28 to TRBJ2-1; D possibly corresponds to TRBD2 (5 bases). Germline CDR1 MDHEN, CDR2 SYDVKM. V was cut by 6 bases and J by 4 bases, with 7 bases left in between. The CDR3 has 12 residues. The CDR3, as DNA: TGTGCCAGCAGGACTACGTACAATGAGCAGTTCTTC. This sequence encodes CASRTTYNEQFF. The variable domain in full, completed from reference TRBV28 and TRBJ2-1, reads DVKVTQSSRYLVKRTGEKVFLECVQDMDHENMFWYRQDPGLGLRLIYFSYDVKMKEKGDIPEGYSVSREKKERFSLILESASTNQTSMYLCASRTTYNEQFFGPGTRLTVL.

For the CDR3, the DNA is TGCGCCAGCAGCCAGACAGGGACCTACAATGAGCAGTTCTTC. Translation: CASSQTGTYNEQFF. The chain couples TRBV4-1 to TRBJ2-1; 7 bases fit TRBD1. V shed 3 bases and J 2 bases; nucleotides not matched to a gene: 1. This CDR3 is built from 14 residues. Germline lookup yields CDR1 MGHRA and CDR2 YSYEKL.

The genes are TRBV27 and TRBJ2-7; no clear D. The CDR3 has 14 residues. Germline V gene sequence: CDR1 MNHEY, CDR2 SMNVEV (reference sequence). V lost 5 bases to trimming and J lost 4 bases, with 15 bases between them. In nucleotides, the CDR3 is TGTGCCAGCAGTAGGACGGTTATCGCGTACGAGCAGTACTTC. It is translated as CASSRTVIAYEQYF.

This chain connects TRBV18 to TRBJ2-1; D is unclear. Looked up from germline, CDR1 is KGHSH and CDR2 is LQKENI. The CDR3 runs 16 residues. Trimming took 3 bases from V and 1 from J, leaving 13 bases between them. The DNA of the CDR3 is TGTGCCAGCTCACCCAAACCTCTACTTTCCTACAATGAGCAGTTCTTC. This encodes CASSPKPLLSYNEQFF.

V usage is TRBV5-4 and J usage is TRBJ2-1; 8 nucleotides agree with TRBD1. In germline, CDR1 is SGHNT, CDR2 YYREEE (reference sequence). The CDR3 loop spans 14 amino acids. V lost 4 bases and J lost 7; bases outside the gene matches: 7. The CDR3 DNA follows: TGTGCCAGCAGCCAAGACAGGGGTGTGAATGAGCAGTTCTTC. Amino acid sequence: CASSQDRGVNEQFF.

The V and J genes are TRBV7-2 and TRBJ1-1, with D unresolved. The CDR3 has 14 amino acids. Trimming took off 0 bases at V and 3 bases at J, with 8 bases between the two ends. The germline V gene has CDR1 SGHTA and CDR2 FQGNSA. CDR3 in amino acids: CASSLAGSYTEAFF. The CDR3 bases are TGTGCCAGCAGCTTAGCGGGGAGTTACACTGAAGCTTTCTTT.

This chain connects TRBV5-1 to TRBJ1-1; D unclear. In germline, CDR1 is SGHRS, CDR2 YFSETQ. This CDR3 has 13 residues. V lost 3 bases and J lost 4, with 10 bases in between. CDR3 in DNA: TGCGCCAGCAGCTCGGAAGTCCTCACTGAAGCTTTCTTT. Its translation: CASSSEVLTEAFF.

The gene calls are TRBV2 and TRBJ2-7; perhaps D is TRBD1 or TRBD2 (5 bases each). The CDR3 consists of 14 residues. Germline values: CDR1 SNHLY, CDR2 FYNNEI. V dropped 7 bases and J dropped 2 bases, with 15 bases sitting between them. CDR3 nucleotides: TGTGCCAGCAACCCGGGGCTCCCACCCTACGAGCAGTACTTC. This encodes CASNPGLPPYEQYF.

Here the CDR3 DNA reads TGTGCCAGCAGTCAGACTAGTCCCGGGGAGCTGTTTTTT. It codes for CASSQTSPGELFF. The chain is built from TRBV2 and TRBJ2-2; D might be TRBD2 (6 bases). Germline V lookup: CDR1 SNHLY, CDR2 FYNNEI. The CDR3 consists of 13 residues. Between the trimmed V and J ends, which lost 5 bases and 6 bases, there was a span of 10 bases. Supplemented by reference TRBV2 and TRBJ2-2, the full variable domain reads EPEVTQTPSHQVTQMGQEVILRCVPISNHLYFYWYRQILGQKVEFLVSFYNNEISEKSEIFDDQFSVERPDGSNFTLKIRSTKLEDSAMYFCASSQTSPGELFFGEGSRLTVL.

CDR3 sequence: CASSLVAVQETQYF. The CDR3, as DNA: TGTGCCAGCAGCTTGGTTGCGGTCCAAGAGACCCAGTACTTC. V gene TRBV5-6 combines with J gene TRBJ2-5; no clear D. This CDR3 is 14 amino acids long. Trimming took 0 bases from V and 1 from J, leaving 7 bases between them. Germline CDR1 is SGHDT and CDR2 is YYEEEE.

The chain uses TRBV18 and TRBJ1-3; 7 bases are shared with TRBD1. The germline V gene has CDR1 KGHSH and CDR2 LQKENI. The CDR3 loop spans 17 amino acids. Trimming cost V 6 bases and J 0 bases; bases outside gene matches: 11. CDR3 sequence reads: CASSLGGGLVSGNTIYF. CDR3 in DNA: TGTGCCAGCTCTTTGGGAGGGGGCCTCGTCTCTGGAAACACCATATATTTT.

The chain carries TRBV7-9 and TRBJ1-1; TRBD1 aligns across 7 bases. CDR3 size: 16 residues. CDR1 and CDR2 (germline): SEHNR, FQNEAQ (reference sequence). V dropped 5 bases and J dropped 10; count of bases not matched to a gene: 19. CDR3 region: CASSPIWTGTPEGAFF. CDR3 nucleotide sequence: TGTGCCAGCAGCCCGATATGGACAGGCACCCCCGAGGGAGCTTTCTTT.

The V and J genes are TRBV10-1 and TRBJ2-3; no firm D call. This CDR3 contains 12 residues. The V gene's germline CDR1 is WNHNN and CDR2 SYGVQD (reference sequence). V was shortened by 7 bases and J by 2 bases, with 7 bases between the two germline ends. The CDR3 region is CASKPPTDTQYF. CDR3 sequence (DNA): TGCGCCAGCAAACCCCCCACAGATACGCAGTATTTT.

The V gene is TRBV6-5, the J gene TRBJ2-7; D call uncertain. Germline V gene data show CDR1 as MNHEY and CDR2 as SVGAGI. V lost 4 bases and J 3 bases, leaving 10 bases between the germline ends. The CDR3 is 13 amino acids. As DNA, the CDR3 is TGTGCCAGCAGTTCCTTGGCACTCTACGAGCAGTACTTC. Its translation is CASSSLALYEQYF.

V and J are TRBV5-1 and TRBJ2-1, with D possibly TRBD2 on 6 matching bases. Trimming left V 2 bases short and J 8 bases short, with 17 bases between. Germline V lookup: CDR1 SGHRS, CDR2 YFSETQ. This CDR3 is built from 15 residues. The CDR3 protein is CASSLTGRDSDEQFF. The CDR3 coding sequence is TGCGCCAGCAGCTTAACTGGGCGGGATAGTGATGAGCAGTTCTTC.

The CDR3: CASSSPYLGGYEQYF. The CDR3 coding sequence is TGTGCCAGCAGTTCCCCATACCTAGGGGGGTACGAGCAGTACTTC. The V gene is TRBV6-5, the J gene TRBJ2-7; D may be TRBD1 or TRBD2 (6 bases each). The germline V and J ends were trimmed by 4 bases and 4 bases, with 17 bases remaining between them. The CDR3 runs 15 residues. The germline V gene encodes CDR1 MNHEY and CDR2 SVGAGI.

The V gene is TRBV15, the J gene TRBJ1-5; D unclear. Germline V gives CDR1 LNHNV, CDR2 YYDKDF (reference sequence). The CDR3 totals 13 residues. V shed 0 bases and J shed 3 bases, with 3 bases lying between them. CDR3 amino acids: CATSRDNNQPQHF. The CDR3 nucleotides are TGTGCCACCAGCAGAGATAACAATCAGCCCCAGCATTTT.

The chain links TRBV2 to TRBJ1-1, with unresolved D. The CDR3 is 14 residues long. The ends were cut back, 4 bases at V and 4 bases at J, with 13 bases in the middle. Looked up from germline, CDR1 is SNHLY and CDR2 is FYNNEI. The CDR3 DNA reads TGTGCCAGCAGTGTCTCTTTTTTGCGCACTGAAGCTTTCTTT. Residues: CASSVSFLRTEAFF. The whole variable domain, remainder taken from reference TRBV2 and TRBJ1-1, is EPEVTQTPSHQVTQMGQEVILRCVPISNHLYFYWYRQILGQKVEFLVSFYNNEISEKSEIFDDQFSVERPDGSNFTLKIRSTKLEDSAMYFCASSVSFLRTEAFFGQGTRLTVV.